A single count supports the clone carrying this T cell receptor beta chain. This CDR3 is built from 13 residues. With 5 bases clipped from V and 7 bases from J, the junction kept 7 bases outside the gene matches. CDR1 SGHTA and CDR2 FQGNSA come from the germline V gene. The data were obtained in a study of T cell changes during pregnancy in multiple sclerosis. Assay: immunoSEQ multiplex PCR; the TCRdb copy retains only in-frame clones and omits some. The top ten clones hold about 0.75% of a sample with about 72,000 clones, around 91% of them seen once. This chain uses TRBV7-2 with TRBJ2-7; 8 bases are shared with TRBD1. The sequence was obtained from a female donor in good health, enrolled as a control in a pregnancy study. Material: peripheral blood, obtained in the third trimester of pregnancy. This chain's CDR3 is CASSRQGQGEQYF. CDR3 DNA sequence: TGTGCCAGCAGCCGACAGGGGCAGGGGGAGCAGTACTTC. Together with reference TRBV7-2 and TRBJ2-7, the CDR3 gives the full variable domain: GAGVSQSPSNKVTEKGKDVELRCDPISGHTALYWYRQSLGQGLEFLIYFQGNSAPDKSGLPSDRFSAERTGGSVSTLTIQRTQQEDSAVYLCASSRQGQGEQYFGPGTRLTVT.